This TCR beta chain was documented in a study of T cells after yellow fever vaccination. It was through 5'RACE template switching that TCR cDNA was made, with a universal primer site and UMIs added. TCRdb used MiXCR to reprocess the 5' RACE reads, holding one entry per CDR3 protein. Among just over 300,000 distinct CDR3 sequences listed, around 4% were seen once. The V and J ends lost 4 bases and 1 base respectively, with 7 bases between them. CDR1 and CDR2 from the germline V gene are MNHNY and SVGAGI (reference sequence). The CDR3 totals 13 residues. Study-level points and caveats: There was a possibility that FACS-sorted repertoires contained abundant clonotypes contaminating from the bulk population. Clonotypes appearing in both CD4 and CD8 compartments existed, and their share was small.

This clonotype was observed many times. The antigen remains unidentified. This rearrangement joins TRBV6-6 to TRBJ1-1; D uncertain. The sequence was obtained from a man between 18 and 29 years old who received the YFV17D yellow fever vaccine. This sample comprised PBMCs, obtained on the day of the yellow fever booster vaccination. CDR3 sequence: CASSSAENTEAFF. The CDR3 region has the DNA TGTGCCAGCAGTTCGGCAGAGAACACTGAAGCTTTCTTT.